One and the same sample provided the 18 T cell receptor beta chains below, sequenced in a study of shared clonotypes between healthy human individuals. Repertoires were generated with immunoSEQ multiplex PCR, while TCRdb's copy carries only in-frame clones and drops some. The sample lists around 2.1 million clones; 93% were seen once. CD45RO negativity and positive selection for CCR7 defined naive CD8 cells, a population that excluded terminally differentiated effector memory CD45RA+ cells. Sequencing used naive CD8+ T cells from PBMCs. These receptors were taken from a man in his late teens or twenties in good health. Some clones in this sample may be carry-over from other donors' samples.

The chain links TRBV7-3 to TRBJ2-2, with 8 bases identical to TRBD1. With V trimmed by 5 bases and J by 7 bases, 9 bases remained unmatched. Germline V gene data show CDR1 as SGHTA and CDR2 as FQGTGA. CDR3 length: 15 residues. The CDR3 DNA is TGTGCCAGCAGCCCAAGGACAGGGAAGATCGGGGAGCTGTTTTTT. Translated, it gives CASSPRTGKIGELFF.

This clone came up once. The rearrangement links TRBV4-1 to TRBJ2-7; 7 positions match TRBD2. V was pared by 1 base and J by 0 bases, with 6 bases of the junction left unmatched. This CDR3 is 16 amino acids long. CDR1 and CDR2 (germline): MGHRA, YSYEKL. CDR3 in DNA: TGCGCCAGCAGCCAAGTGGCTAGCGGAAGCTCCTACGAGCAGTACTTC. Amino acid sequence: CASSQVASGSSYEQYF.

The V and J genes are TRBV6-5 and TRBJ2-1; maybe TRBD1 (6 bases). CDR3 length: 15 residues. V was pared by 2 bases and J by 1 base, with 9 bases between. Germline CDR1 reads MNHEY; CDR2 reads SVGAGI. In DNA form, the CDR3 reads TGTGCCAGCAGTTACCAGGACAGATCCTACAATGAGCAGTTCTTC. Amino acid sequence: CASSYQDRSYNEQFF.

CDR3 DNA: TGTGCCAGCAGCATCCCTACAGGGGGCGATGAGCAGTTCTTC. Encoded protein: CASSIPTGGDEQFF. The V and J genes are TRBV4-2 and TRBJ2-1, with 9 bases identical to TRBD1. In germline, CDR1 is LGHNA, CDR2 YNFKEQ. Trimming cost V 5 bases and J 8 bases; bases outside gene matches: 7. The CDR3 contains 14 residues.

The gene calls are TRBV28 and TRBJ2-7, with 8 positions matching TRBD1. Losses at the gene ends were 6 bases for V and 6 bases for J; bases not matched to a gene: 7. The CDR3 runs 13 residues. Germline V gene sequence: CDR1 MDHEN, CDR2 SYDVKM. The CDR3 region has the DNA TGTGCCAGCAGGGGCAGGGGGCAGGCCGAGCAGTACTTC. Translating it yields CASRGRGQAEQYF.

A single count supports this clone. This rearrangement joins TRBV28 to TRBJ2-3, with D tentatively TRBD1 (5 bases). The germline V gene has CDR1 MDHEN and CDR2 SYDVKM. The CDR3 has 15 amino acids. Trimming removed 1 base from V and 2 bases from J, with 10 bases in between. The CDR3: CASSLSQGFTDTQYF. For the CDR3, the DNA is TGTGCCAGCAGTTTATCGCAGGGATTCACAGATACGCAGTATTTT.

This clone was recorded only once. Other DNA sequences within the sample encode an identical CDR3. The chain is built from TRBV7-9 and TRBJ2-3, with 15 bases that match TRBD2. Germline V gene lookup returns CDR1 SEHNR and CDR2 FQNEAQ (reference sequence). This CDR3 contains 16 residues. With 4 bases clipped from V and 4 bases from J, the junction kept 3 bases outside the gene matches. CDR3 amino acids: CASSSGLAGGPDTQYF. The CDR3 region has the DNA TGTGCCAGCAGCTCAGGACTAGCGGGAGGGCCAGATACGCAGTATTTT.

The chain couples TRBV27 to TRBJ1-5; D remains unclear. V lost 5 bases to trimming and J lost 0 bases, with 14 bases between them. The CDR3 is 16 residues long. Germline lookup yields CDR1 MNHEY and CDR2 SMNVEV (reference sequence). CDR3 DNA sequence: TGTGCCAGCAGTCCGTGGGCCGGTATTAGCAATCAGCCCCAGCATTTT. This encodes CASSPWAGISNQPQHF.

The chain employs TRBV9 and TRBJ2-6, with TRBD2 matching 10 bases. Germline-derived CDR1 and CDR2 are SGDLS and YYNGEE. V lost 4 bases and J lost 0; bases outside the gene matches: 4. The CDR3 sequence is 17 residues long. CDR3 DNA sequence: TGTGCCAGCAGCAGGACTAGCGGAAGCTCTGGGGCCAACGTCCTGACTTTC. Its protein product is CASSRTSGSSGANVLTF.

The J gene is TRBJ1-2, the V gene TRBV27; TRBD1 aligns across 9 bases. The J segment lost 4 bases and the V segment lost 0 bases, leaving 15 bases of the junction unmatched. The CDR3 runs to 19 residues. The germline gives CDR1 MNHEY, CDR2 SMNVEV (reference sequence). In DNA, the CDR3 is TGTGCCAGCAGTTTATCCGGGACAGGGTTTGATTTTCCTACCTATGGCTACACCTTC. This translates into CASSLSGTGFDFPTYGYTF.

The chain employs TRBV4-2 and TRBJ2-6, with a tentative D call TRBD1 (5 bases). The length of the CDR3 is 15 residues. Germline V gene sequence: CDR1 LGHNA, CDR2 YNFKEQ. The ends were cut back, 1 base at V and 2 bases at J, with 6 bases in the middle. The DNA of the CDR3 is TGTGCCAGCAGCCAAGTGGACACTGGGGCCAACGTCCTGACTTTC. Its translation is CASSQVDTGANVLTF.

The DNA for the CDR3 is TGTGCCAGCAGTAACCCGGGGGCCGGGAGGGAAAAACTGTTTTTT. Protein sequence: CASSNPGAGREKLFF. The chain uses TRBV27 and TRBJ1-4, with D maybe TRBD1 (6 bases). The germline CDR1 and CDR2 sequences are MNHEY and SMNVEV (reference sequence). The germline V and J ends were trimmed by 5 bases and 8 bases, with 18 bases remaining between them. This CDR3 has 15 amino acids.

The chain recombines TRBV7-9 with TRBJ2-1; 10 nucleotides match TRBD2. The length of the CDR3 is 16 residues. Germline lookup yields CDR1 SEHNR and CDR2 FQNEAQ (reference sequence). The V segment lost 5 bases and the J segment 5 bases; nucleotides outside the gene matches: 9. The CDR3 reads CASSKTLAGVNNEQFF. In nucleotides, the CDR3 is TGTGCCAGCAGCAAAACTCTAGCGGGAGTAAACAATGAGCAGTTCTTC.

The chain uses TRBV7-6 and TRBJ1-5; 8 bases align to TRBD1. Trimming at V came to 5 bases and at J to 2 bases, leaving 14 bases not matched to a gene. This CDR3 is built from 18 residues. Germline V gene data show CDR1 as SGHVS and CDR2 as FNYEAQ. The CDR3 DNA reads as TGTGCCAGCAGCCCCTGGGGACAGGCGACAGGAGGCAATCAGCCCCAGCATTTT. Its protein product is CASSPWGQATGGNQPQHF.

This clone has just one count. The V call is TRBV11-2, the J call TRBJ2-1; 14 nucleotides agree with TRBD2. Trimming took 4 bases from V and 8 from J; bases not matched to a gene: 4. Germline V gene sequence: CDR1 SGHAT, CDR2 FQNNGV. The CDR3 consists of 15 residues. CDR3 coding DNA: TGTGCCAGCAGCTACGGGACTAGCGGGAGCGATGAGCAGTTCTTC. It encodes CASSYGTSGSDEQFF. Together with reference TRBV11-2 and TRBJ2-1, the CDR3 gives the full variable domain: EAGVAQSPRYKIIEKRQSVAFWCNPISGHATLYWYQQILGQGPKLLIQFQNNGVVDDSQLPKDRFSAERLKGVDSTLKIQPAKLEDSAVYLCASSYGTSGSDEQFFGPGTRLTVL.

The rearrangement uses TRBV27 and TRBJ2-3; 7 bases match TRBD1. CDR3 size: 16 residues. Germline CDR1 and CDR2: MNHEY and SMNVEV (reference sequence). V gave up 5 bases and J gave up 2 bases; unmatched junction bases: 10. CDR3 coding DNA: TGTGCCAGCAGTCCTAGCACAGGGGAGTACACAGATACGCAGTATTTT. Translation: CASSPSTGEYTDTQYF.

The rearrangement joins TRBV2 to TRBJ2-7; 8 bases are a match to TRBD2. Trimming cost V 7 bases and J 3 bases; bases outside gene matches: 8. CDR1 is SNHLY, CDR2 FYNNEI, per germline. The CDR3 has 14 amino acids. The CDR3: CASTARGRHYEQYF. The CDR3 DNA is TGTGCCAGCACCGCGCGCGGGAGGCACTACGAGCAGTACTTC. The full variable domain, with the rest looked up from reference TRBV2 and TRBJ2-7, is EPEVTQTPSHQVTQMGQEVILRCVPISNHLYFYWYRQILGQKVEFLVSFYNNEISEKSEIFDDQFSVERPDGSNFTLKIRSTKLEDSAMYFCASTARGRHYEQYFGPGTRLTVT.

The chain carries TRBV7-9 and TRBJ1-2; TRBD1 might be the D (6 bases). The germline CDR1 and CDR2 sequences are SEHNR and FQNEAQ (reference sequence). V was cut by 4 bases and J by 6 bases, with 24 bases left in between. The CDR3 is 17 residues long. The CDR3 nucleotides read TGTGCCAGCAGCTCCGCGGGGGCAGGGGTAAACGTAAATGGCTACACCTTC. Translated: CASSSAGAGVNVNGYTF.